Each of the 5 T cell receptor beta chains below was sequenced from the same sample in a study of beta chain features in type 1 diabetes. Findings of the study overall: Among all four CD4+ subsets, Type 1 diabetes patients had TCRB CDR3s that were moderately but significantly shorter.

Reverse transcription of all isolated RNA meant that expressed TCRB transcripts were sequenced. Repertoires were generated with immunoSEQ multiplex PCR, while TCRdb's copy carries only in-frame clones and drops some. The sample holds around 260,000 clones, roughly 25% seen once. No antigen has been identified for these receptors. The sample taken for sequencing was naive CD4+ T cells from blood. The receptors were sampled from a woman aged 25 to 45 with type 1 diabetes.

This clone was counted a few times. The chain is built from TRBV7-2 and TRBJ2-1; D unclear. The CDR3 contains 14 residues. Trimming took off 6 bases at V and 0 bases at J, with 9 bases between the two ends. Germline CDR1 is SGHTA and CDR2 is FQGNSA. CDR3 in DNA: TGTGCCAGCAGGATCACTGGCTCCTACAATGAGCAGTTCTTC. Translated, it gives CASRITGSYNEQFF.

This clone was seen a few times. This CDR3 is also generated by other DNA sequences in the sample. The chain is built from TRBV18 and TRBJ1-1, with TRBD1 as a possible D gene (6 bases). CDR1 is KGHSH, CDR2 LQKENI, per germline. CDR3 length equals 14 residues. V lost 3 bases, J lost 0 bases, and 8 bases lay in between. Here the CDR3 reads CASSPDRLNTEAFF. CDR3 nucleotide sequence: TGTGCCAGCTCACCGGACAGACTGAACACTGAAGCTTTCTTT.

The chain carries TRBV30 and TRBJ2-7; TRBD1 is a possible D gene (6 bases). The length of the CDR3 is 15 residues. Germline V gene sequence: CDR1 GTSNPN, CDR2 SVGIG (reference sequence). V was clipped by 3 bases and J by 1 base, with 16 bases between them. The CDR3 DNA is TGTGCCTGGAGAGGCCCCGGGACACTGTCCTACGAGCAGTACTTC. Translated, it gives CAWRGPGTLSYEQYF.

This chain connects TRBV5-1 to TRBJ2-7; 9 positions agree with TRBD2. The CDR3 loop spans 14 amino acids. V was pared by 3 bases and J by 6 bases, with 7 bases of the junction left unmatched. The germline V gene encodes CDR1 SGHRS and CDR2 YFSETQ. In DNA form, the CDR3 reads TGCGCCAGCAGCTCCCTAGCGGGACTCGTCGAGCAGTACTTC. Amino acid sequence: CASSSLAGLVEQYF. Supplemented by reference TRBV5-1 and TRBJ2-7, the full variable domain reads KAGVTQTPRYLIKTRGQQVTLSCSPISGHRSVSWYQQTPGQGLQFLFEYFSETQRNKGNFPGRFSGRQFSNSRSEMNVSTLELGDSALYLCASSSLAGLVEQYFGPGTRLTVT.

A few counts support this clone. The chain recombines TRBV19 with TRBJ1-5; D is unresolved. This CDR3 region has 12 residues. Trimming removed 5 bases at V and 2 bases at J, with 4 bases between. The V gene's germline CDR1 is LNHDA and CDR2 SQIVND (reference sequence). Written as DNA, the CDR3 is TGTGCCAGTAGTGAGGGCAATCAGCCCCAGCATTTT. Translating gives CASSEGNQPQHF.